A selection of T cell receptor beta chains follows, all from one sample in a study of blood T cells in healthy people across ages. TCRdb reprocessed the 5' RACE reads via MiXCR and lists one record per CDR3 protein. Of about 1.1 million distinct CDR3 sequences listed, roughly two fifths are singletons. The sample was blood. Source of these receptors: a man in his late teens or twenties in good health. CDR3s include the opening cysteine and the closing phenylalanine or tryptophan. A D gene is named only where the DNA matches it firmly. Clone size is shown for a subset of rows, as once, few, many or a class of expanded clone.

TRBV6-2/TRBV6-3	TRBJ2-2	NA	TRBD1	CASRPGGNTGELFF	TGTGCCAGCAGACCAGGGGGGAACACCGGGGAGCTGTTTTTT
TRBV18	TRBJ1-1	NA	TRBD1	CASSPTAGQATHTEAFF	TGTGCCAGCTCACCCACCGCGGGACAGGCCACCCACACTGAAGCTTTCTTT
TRBV12-3/TRBV12-4	TRBJ2-7	NA	TRBD1	CASSYRDRTYEQYF	TGTGCCAGCAGTTACCGGGACAGGACGTACGAGCAGTACTTC
TRBV2	TRBJ2-3	few	NA	CATPAGVTDTQYF	TGTGCCACCCCGGCAGGGGTCACAGATACGCAGTATTTT
TRBV29-1	TRBJ1-5	NA	NA	CSVADMPSNQPQHF	TGCAGCGTTGCCGACATGCCCAGCAATCAGCCCCAGCATTTT
TRBV5-6	TRBJ1-6	NA	NA	CASSFVAELMPDNSPLHF	TGTGCCAGCAGCTTCGTGGCAGAACTTATGCCCGATAATTCACCCCTCCACTTT
TRBV12-3/TRBV12-4	TRBJ2-2	NA	TRBD1	CASSLGRDRGNPGELFF	TGTGCCAGCAGTTTAGGCCGGGACAGGGGAAATCCCGGGGAGCTGTTTTTT
TRBV12-3/TRBV12-4	TRBJ2-4	NA	NA	CASSFPSNIQYF	TGTGCCAGCAGTTTCCCTAGCAACATTCAGTACTTC
TRBV12-3/TRBV12-4	TRBJ1-2	many	TRBD1	CASSLADRGYGYTF	TGTGCCAGCAGTTTAGCGGACAGGGGTTATGGCTACACCTTC
TRBV12-3/TRBV12-4	TRBJ1-1	NA	TRBD1	CASILGHRGTEAFF	TGTGCCAGCATCCTGGGACACAGGGGCACTGAAGCTTTCTTT
TRBV6-2/TRBV6-3	TRBJ1-5	few	NA	CASGLISDQPQHF	TGTGCCAGCGGGTTAATCTCCGATCAGCCCCAGCATTTT
TRBV20-1	TRBJ2-4	NA	NA	CSPTGGATKNIQYF	TGCAGCCCAACAGGGGGGGCAACCAAAAACATTCAGTACTTC
TRBV7-2	TRBJ2-7	NA	NA	CASSSQTGYEQYF	TGTGCCAGCAGCTCCCAAACAGGCTACGAGCAGTACTTC
TRBV20-1	TRBJ2-3	few	NA	CSARTATPFTDTQYF	TGCAGTGCTAGGACAGCAACACCTTTCACAGATACGCAGTATTTT
TRBV20-1	TRBJ1-4	few	NA	CSLRAENEKLFF	TGCAGCCTCAGGGCAGAGAATGAAAAACTGTTTTTT
TRBV6-1	TRBJ1-5	NA	TRBD1	CASSIDRVAVVSNQPQHF	TGTGCCAGCAGTATTGACAGGGTGGCTGTGGTCTCCAATCAGCCCCAGCATTTT
TRBV5-1	TRBJ1-6	NA	NA	CASSPDRPYNSPLHF	TGCGCCAGCAGCCCAGACAGACCCTATAATTCACCCCTCCACTTT
TRBV6-6	TRBJ1-2	once	NA	CASSYRRSVGSGYTF	TGTGCCAGCAGTTACCGGCGTTCCGTGGGGAGTGGCTACACCTTC
TRBV6-6	TRBJ1-1	few	NA	CASSYTVNTEAFF	TGTGCCAGCAGTTATACGGTGAACACTGAAGCTTTCTTT
TRBV6-6	TRBJ1-1	NA	NA	CASLPNTEAFF	TGTGCCAGCTTGCCGAACACTGAAGCTTTCTTT
TRBV4-1	TRBJ2-3	many	NA	CASSQDSPDTQYF	TGTGCCAGCAGCCAAGATTCTCCAGATACGCAGTATTTT
TRBV7-2	TRBJ1-2	few	TRBD1	CASSSFFLTGGLFSYGYTF	TGTGCCAGCAGCTCCTTCTTCTTGACAGGGGGCCTCTTTTCCTATGGCTACACCTTC
TRBV12-5	TRBJ1-1	NA	NA	CASGVRVNTEAFF	TGTGCTAGTGGTGTCCGGGTGAACACTGAAGCTTTCTTT
TRBV3-1	TRBJ1-1	few	NA	CASSQAGTSRDTEAFF	TGTGCCAGCAGCCAAGCCGGGACTTCCAGGGACACTGAAGCTTTCTTT
TRBV30	TRBJ1-5	NA	NA	CAWSIAGSDQPQHF	TGTGCCTGGAGTATCGCAGGATCGGATCAGCCCCAGCATTTT
TRBV27	TRBJ2-1	many	TRBD1	CASSLAVGGQEKKQFF	TGTGCCAGCAGTTTGGCGGTCGGGGGACAGGAAAAAAAGCAGTTCTTC
TRBV9	TRBJ1-2	few	NA	CASSVAGGQYGYTF	TGTGCCAGCAGCGTAGCGGGAGGGCAGTATGGCTACACCTTC
TRBV7-3	TRBJ2-2	NA	NA	CASSRAGTNTGELFF	TGTGCCAGCAGCCGAGCCGGGACAAACACCGGGGAGCTGTTTTTT
TRBV21-1	TRBJ1-3	NA	NA	CASSSCPIFSGNTIYF	TGTGCCAGCAGCTCTTGCCCCATTTTCTCTGGAAACACCATATATTTT
TRBV6-5	TRBJ2-5	NA	NA	CASSYSSGEGETQYF	TGTGCCAGCAGTTACTCGTCAGGGGAGGGAGAGACCCAGTACTTC
TRBV5-1	TRBJ2-1	few	TRBD1	CASSLGDRGGEQFF	TGCGCCAGCAGCTTGGGCGACAGGGGTGGTGAGCAGTTCTTC
TRBV6-6	TRBJ1-1	NA	NA	CASTDGGTEAFF	TGTGCCAGCACTGACGGGGGAACTGAAGCTTTCTTT
TRBV4-3	TRBJ2-3	NA	TRBD2	CASSQVGLAADTQYF	TGCGCCAGCAGCCAGGTCGGACTAGCGGCCGATACGCAGTATTTT
TRBV4-1	TRBJ1-5	NA	NA	CASSQESDRYQPQHF	TGCGCCAGCAGCCAAGAGTCAGACCGTTATCAGCCCCAGCATTTT
TRBV21-1	TRBJ2-5	NA	NA	CARRGRDVERETQYF	TGTGCCAGGAGGGGTCGGGACGTCGAGAGGGAGACCCAGTACTTC
TRBV21-1	TRBJ2-4	few	NA	CASSTRAGLNIQYF	TGTGCCAGCAGCACCCGGGCCGGGCTGAACATTCAGTACTTC
TRBV7-2	TRBJ2-5	NA	TRBD1	CASSFRDRRDNEQYF	TGTGCCAGCAGCTTTAGGGACAGGCGCGACAATGAGCAGTACTTC
TRBV29-1	TRBJ2-7	few	NA	CSVEESGRGVYEQYF	TGCAGCGTTGAAGAGTCTGGGCGCGGAGTTTACGAGCAGTACTTC
TRBV7-9	TRBJ2-1	NA	NA	CASTEPRGSSYNEQFF	TGTGCCAGCACCGAACCTAGGGGGAGCTCCTACAATGAGCAGTTCTTC
TRBV27	TRBJ1-1	NA	NA	CASSLLGGRNTEAFF	TGTGCCAGCAGTTTATTGGGTGGTAGGAACACTGAAGCTTTCTTT
TRBV7-6	TRBJ1-1	NA	NA	CASSLPGGYEAFF	TGTGCCAGCAGCCTCCCGGGGGGTTATGAAGCTTTCTTT
TRBV29-1	TRBJ2-1	few	NA	CSVSYSDNEQFF	TGCAGCGTGTCCTACAGCGACAATGAGCAGTTCTTC
TRBV10-3	TRBJ2-1	few	TRBD1	CAISEGRQGPRYNEQFF	TGTGCCATCAGTGAGGGGAGACAGGGACCCCGCTACAATGAGCAGTTCTTC
TRBV6-2/TRBV6-3	TRBJ2-3	few	TRBD2	CASSYSPGGGPTDTQYF	TGTGCCAGCAGTTACTCGCCCGGCGGGGGGCCCACAGATACGCAGTATTTT
TRBV7-9	TRBJ1-1	NA	NA	CASNPGRGPLEAFF	TGTGCCAGCAACCCGGGGCGGGGGCCTCTTGAAGCTTTCTTT
TRBV10-3	TRBJ2-1	NA	NA	CAISESSGTTRRDEQFF	TGTGCCATCAGTGAGTCGAGTGGGACCACTCGCCGGGACGAGCAGTTCTTC
TRBV5-4	TRBJ1-1	once	TRBD1	CASSWGQGEGTEAFF	TGTGCCAGCAGCTGGGGACAGGGGGAAGGCACTGAAGCTTTCTTT
TRBV3-1	TRBJ1-2	few	NA	CASSEGHQRYGYTF	TGTGCCAGCAGCGAGGGACATCAGCGCTATGGCTACACCTTC
TRBV4-3	TRBJ2-3	NA	TRBD1	CASSQVGIQGTSTDTQYF	TGCGCCAGCAGCCAAGTGGGGATACAGGGGACCAGCACAGATACGCAGTATTTT